These T cell receptor beta chains were read from a single sample in a study of T-cell reconstitution after alpha-beta-depleted transplantation in children. A single record per CDR3 protein comes from TCRdb applying MiXCR to the PCR reads. The table records some 290,000 distinct CDR3 sequences, around 25% of them present only once. The sample here was PBMCs, mostly from graft donor cells, taken 180 days after TCRalphabeta/CD19-depleted stem cell transplant. The receptor source for this set is a male patient under 18 who had a stem cell transplant for acute lymphoblastic leukemia, so the T cells may come from the graft donor. Both conserved end residues are part of each CDR3. The order of the fields is clone size, D gene, V gene, J gene, CDR3 DNA, CDR3 protein. The D gene is left open where the match is weak. Clone size is shown for a subset of rows, as once, few, many or a class of expanded clone.

size: few; D: -; V: TRBV6-2/TRBV6-3; J: TRBJ1-3; DNA: TGTGCCAGCAGTCGGCCGAGGCCCTACTCTGGAAACACCATATATTTT; CDR3: CASSRPRPYSGNTIYF
size: -; D: TRBD2; V: TRBV11-2; J: TRBJ2-3; DNA: TGTGCCAGCAGCTCTAGCGGGAGGAGAGGAGATACGCAGTATTTT; CDR3: CASSSSGRRGDTQYF
size: few; D: -; V: TRBV20-1; J: TRBJ2-7; DNA: TGCAGTACGGGACTCTACTCCTACGAGCAGTACTTC; CDR3: CSTGLYSYEQYF
size: few; D: -; V: TRBV7-6; J: TRBJ1-5; DNA: TGTGCCAGCAGCTTATTCTTTGTGGCAGGGAATCCAAAAAATCAGCCCCAGCATTTT; CDR3: CASSLFFVAGNPKNQPQHF
size: -; D: TRBD2; V: TRBV20-1; J: TRBJ2-2; DNA: TGCAGTGCTAGACAAGTCCCTTCTAGCGGCGGGGAGCTGTTTTTT; CDR3: CSARQVPSSGGELFF
size: few; D: TRBD1; V: TRBV5-6; J: TRBJ2-2; DNA: TGTGCCAGCAGCTTCCCCCTTCGGACAGGGTCGAACACCGGGGAGCTGTTTTTT; CDR3: CASSFPLRTGSNTGELFF
size: -; D: TRBD1; V: TRBV5-5; J: TRBJ2-5; DNA: TGTGCCAGCAGCGGGCCGGGACAGGTCCGGGAGACCCAGTACTTC; CDR3: CASSGPGQVRETQYF
size: -; D: TRBD2; V: TRBV5-1; J: TRBJ2-7; DNA: TGCGCCAGCAGCTTGGCGGGACTAGCGGACCCCTACGAGCAGTACTTC; CDR3: CASSLAGLADPYEQYF
size: -; D: -; V: TRBV18; J: TRBJ2-5; DNA: TGTGCCAGCTCACTGGGGACCGACCAAGAGACCCAGTACTTC; CDR3: CASSLGTDQETQYF
size: few; D: -; V: TRBV18; J: TRBJ2-7; DNA: TGTGCCAGCTCACAAATCGGAGTTAGCTACGAGCAGTACTTC; CDR3: CASSQIGVSYEQYF
size: few; D: -; V: TRBV4-2; J: TRBJ2-3; DNA: TGTGCCAGCAGCCAAGGGGGACTCCTCACAGATACGCAGTATTTT; CDR3: CASSQGGLLTDTQYF
size: -; D: TRBD1; V: TRBV7-3; J: TRBJ2-3; DNA: TGTGCCAGCAGCTCGACAGGGAGCACAGATACGCAGTATTTT; CDR3: CASSSTGSTDTQYF
size: -; D: TRBD2; V: TRBV11-2; J: TRBJ2-7; DNA: TGTGCCAGCAATTCTGGACTAGCGGGGAACTCCTACGAGCAGTACTTC; CDR3: CASNSGLAGNSYEQYF
size: -; D: -; V: TRBV7-6; J: TRBJ2-7; DNA: TGTGCCAGCAGCTTAGAACCCGGGCAGGTTGGCGAGCAGTCCTTC; CDR3: CASSLEPGQVGEQSF
size: few; D: -; V: TRBV27; J: TRBJ2-7; DNA: TGTGCCAGCACCAACCGGGCCCACGCCTTCTACGAGCAGTACTTC; CDR3: CASTNRAHAFYEQYF
size: few; D: -; V: TRBV5-6; J: TRBJ2-1; DNA: TGTGCCAGCACCTACCCTGGGGGCTCCTACAATGAGCAGTTCTTC; CDR3: CASTYPGGSYNEQFF
size: -; D: -; V: TRBV5-1; J: TRBJ1-4; DNA: TGCGCCAGCAGCTTTTCAGGGGTGGCTAATGAAAAACTGTTTTTT; CDR3: CASSFSGVANEKLFF
size: -; D: TRBD2; V: TRBV12-3/TRBV12-4; J: TRBJ2-1; DNA: TGTGCCAGCAGTATGGGACACTCCGGGACTAGCGCCAATGAGCAGTTCTTC; CDR3: CASSMGHSGTSANEQFF
size: -; D: -; V: TRBV5-1; J: TRBJ2-4; DNA: TGCGCCAGCAGCTTCAGAAACATTCAGTACTTC; CDR3: CASSFRNIQYF
size: -; D: TRBD2; V: TRBV10-3; J: TRBJ2-5; DNA: TGTGCCATCAGTGGACTAGCGGGAAGAGAGACCCAGTACTTC; CDR3: CAISGLAGRETQYF
size: many; D: -; V: TRBV7-2; J: TRBJ2-5; DNA: TGTGCCAGCAGCTCCCAGGGATCCTACGGGCAAACCCAGTACTTC; CDR3: CASSSQGSYGQTQYF
size: -; D: -; V: TRBV20-1; J: TRBJ2-7; DNA: TGCAGTGTTCCCCCCACAGGGCGCTACGAGCAGTACTTC; CDR3: CSVPPTGRYEQYF
size: few; D: TRBD1; V: TRBV12-3/TRBV12-4; J: TRBJ2-2; DNA: TGTGCCAGCAGTTTTCGGCTGCCGGGGACAGCTCGATCGAACACCGGGGAGCTGTTTTTT; CDR3: CASSFRLPGTARSNTGELFF
size: few; D: TRBD2; V: TRBV20-1; J: TRBJ2-5; DNA: TGCAGTGTCGGGACTAGCGGGATCCGAGAGACCCAGTACTTC; CDR3: CSVGTSGIRETQYF
size: -; D: -; V: TRBV12-3/TRBV12-4; J: TRBJ2-7; DNA: TGTGCCAGCAGGCCCTCCCTTGGGGACGGCTACGAGCAGTACTTC; CDR3: CASRPSLGDGYEQYF
size: -; D: -; V: TRBV10-3; J: TRBJ1-1; DNA: TGTGCCATCACCCCGGGACATGGGAACACTGAAGCTTTCTTT; CDR3: CAITPGHGNTEAFF
size: -; D: TRBD2; V: TRBV4-2; J: TRBJ2-3; DNA: TGTGCCAGCAGCCAAGATAAGCGGGACGGGCTCACAGATACGCAGTATTTT; CDR3: CASSQDKRDGLTDTQYF
size: few; D: TRBD2; V: TRBV5-1; J: TRBJ2-7; DNA: TGCGCCAGCAGCTTGGGGTTTCGGCGGGACTACTACGAGCAGTACTTC; CDR3: CASSLGFRRDYYEQYF
size: few; D: -; V: TRBV19; J: TRBJ1-1; DNA: TGTGCCAGTAGATTTCTTTGGGACACTGAAGCTTTCTTT; CDR3: CASRFLWDTEAFF
size: few; D: -; V: TRBV10-3; J: TRBJ2-7; DNA: TGTGCCATCAGGGGCCTCTCCGAGCAGTACTTC; CDR3: CAIRGLSEQYF
size: many; D: -; V: TRBV29-1; J: TRBJ2-3; DNA: TGCAGCGTTACAGGGAGAAGGGGCACAGATACGCAGTATTTT; CDR3: CSVTGRRGTDTQYF
size: -; D: TRBD1; V: TRBV2; J: TRBJ2-5; DNA: TGTGCCAGCAGACAGGGACAGTACCAAGAGACCCAGTACTTC; CDR3: CASRQGQYQETQYF
size: once; D: TRBD2; V: TRBV9; J: TRBJ2-1; DNA: TGTGCCAGCAGCGGTAGCGGGAGGGATAGGTACAATGAGCAGTTCTTC; CDR3: CASSGSGRDRYNEQFF
size: -; D: TRBD2; V: TRBV20-1; J: TRBJ2-7; DNA: TGCAGTGCTAGAAACGGCCTAGCGGGAGGGCCCCTTGGTAACGAGCAGTACTTC; CDR3: CSARNGLAGGPLGNEQYF
size: few; D: -; V: TRBV18; J: TRBJ2-7; DNA: TGTGCCAGCTCTCCATTCAGGAACTCCTACGAGCAGTACTTC; CDR3: CASSPFRNSYEQYF
size: -; D: TRBD1; V: TRBV25-1; J: TRBJ2-1; DNA: TGTGCCACCTTCACGGGGACAGGGGCCTACAATGAGCAGTTCTTC; CDR3: CATFTGTGAYNEQFF
size: -; D: TRBD2; V: TRBV4-2; J: TRBJ2-2; DNA: TGTGCCAGCAGCCAAGACCTAGCGGGATACGGGGAGCTGTTTTTT; CDR3: CASSQDLAGYGELFF
size: few; D: -; V: TRBV10-3; J: TRBJ1-1; DNA: TGTGCCATTTCCTGGGGGGGGCAGAACACTGAAGCTTTCTTT; CDR3: CAISWGGQNTEAFF
size: -; D: -; V: TRBV27; J: TRBJ2-3; DNA: TGTGCCACGCGAAGGGGGCGGGACCCCCTTACACACAGCGATACGCAGTATTTT; CDR3: CATRRGRDPLTHSDTQYF
size: -; D: TRBD1; V: TRBV6-5; J: TRBJ2-3; DNA: TGTGCCAGCAGTTACGATTCGACAGGGAGCACAGATACGCAGTATTTT; CDR3: CASSYDSTGSTDTQYF
size: few; D: TRBD2; V: TRBV20-1; J: TRBJ2-3; DNA: TGCAGTGCCTCTAAAGCGGGAGGATCTAGCACAGATACGCAGTATTTT; CDR3: CSASKAGGSSTDTQYF
size: few; D: TRBD1; V: TRBV20-1; J: TRBJ1-6; DNA: TGCAGTGCTCCCTACCGCGGGACAGTCTATAATTCACCCCTCCACTTT; CDR3: CSAPYRGTVYNSPLHF
size: few; D: -; V: TRBV12-3/TRBV12-4; J: TRBJ2-6; DNA: TGTGCCAGCAGTTTATCGGGCCGTGGCACTGGGGCCAACGTCCTGACTTTC; CDR3: CASSLSGRGTGANVLTF
size: -; D: -; V: TRBV29-1; J: TRBJ1-2; DNA: TGCAGCGTTGAAGGGGCCGCTGGTGTTTATGGCTACACCTTC; CDR3: CSVEGAAGVYGYTF
size: -; D: -; V: TRBV20-1; J: TRBJ2-7; DNA: TGCGGAATACATCGGACGGACTACGAGCAGTACTTC; CDR3: CGIHRTDYEQYF
size: -; D: -; V: TRBV5-1; J: TRBJ2-2; DNA: TGCGCCAGCAGTCCGGGAAGGGCGACCTACACCGGGGAGCTGTTTTTT; CDR3: CASSPGRATYTGELFF
size: few; D: -; V: TRBV20-1; J: TRBJ2-7; DNA: TGCAGTGCTGGGGGACAGACTAGCGCCCCTGCGACGCCCTACGAGCAGTACTTC; CDR3: CSAGGQTSAPATPYEQYF
size: few; D: TRBD2; V: TRBV18; J: TRBJ2-3; DNA: TGTGCCAGCTCACCATTAGCGGGAGCCAGCACAGATACGCAGTATTTT; CDR3: CASSPLAGASTDTQYF
size: -; D: -; V: TRBV7-9; J: TRBJ2-7; DNA: TGTGCCAGCAGCCCCTCAACCCTCGAGCAGTACTTC; CDR3: CASSPSTLEQYF
size: -; D: -; V: TRBV7-9; J: TRBJ2-2; DNA: TGTGCCAGCAGTTTTGGGGTTGCGAACGGCGGGGAGCTGTTTTTT; CDR3: CASSFGVANGGELFF
size: -; D: -; V: TRBV7-2; J: TRBJ2-5; DNA: TGTGCCAGCAGATATTCGGAGACCCAGTACTTC; CDR3: CASRYSETQYF
size: few; D: TRBD2; V: TRBV10-3; J: TRBJ2-7; DNA: TGTGCCATCAGACTAGCGGCGAGCTCCTACGAGCAGTACTTC; CDR3: CAIRLAASSYEQYF
size: -; D: -; V: TRBV9; J: TRBJ2-1; DNA: TGTGCCAGCAGCGTAGCAGGGACTGGAACCTACAATGAGCAGTTCTTC; CDR3: CASSVAGTGTYNEQFF
size: -; D: TRBD1; V: TRBV4-1; J: TRBJ2-7; DNA: TGCGCCAGCAGCCGGACCCGGGACAGGGGCTACGAGCAGTACTTC; CDR3: CASSRTRDRGYEQYF